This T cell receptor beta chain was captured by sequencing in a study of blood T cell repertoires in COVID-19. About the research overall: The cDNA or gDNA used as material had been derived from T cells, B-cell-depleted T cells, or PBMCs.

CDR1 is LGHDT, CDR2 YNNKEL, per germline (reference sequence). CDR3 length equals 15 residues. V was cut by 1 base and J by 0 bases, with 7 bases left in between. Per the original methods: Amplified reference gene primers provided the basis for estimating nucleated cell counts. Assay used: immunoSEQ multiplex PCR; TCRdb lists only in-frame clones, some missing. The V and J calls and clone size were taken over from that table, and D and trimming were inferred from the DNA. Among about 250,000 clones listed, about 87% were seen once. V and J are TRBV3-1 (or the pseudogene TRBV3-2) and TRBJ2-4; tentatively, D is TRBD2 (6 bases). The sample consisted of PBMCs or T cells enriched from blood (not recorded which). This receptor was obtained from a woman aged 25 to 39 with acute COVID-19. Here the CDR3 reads CASSQVSGAKNIQYF. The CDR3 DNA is TGTGCCAGCAGCCAAGTTAGCGGAGCCAAAAACATTCAGTACTTC.